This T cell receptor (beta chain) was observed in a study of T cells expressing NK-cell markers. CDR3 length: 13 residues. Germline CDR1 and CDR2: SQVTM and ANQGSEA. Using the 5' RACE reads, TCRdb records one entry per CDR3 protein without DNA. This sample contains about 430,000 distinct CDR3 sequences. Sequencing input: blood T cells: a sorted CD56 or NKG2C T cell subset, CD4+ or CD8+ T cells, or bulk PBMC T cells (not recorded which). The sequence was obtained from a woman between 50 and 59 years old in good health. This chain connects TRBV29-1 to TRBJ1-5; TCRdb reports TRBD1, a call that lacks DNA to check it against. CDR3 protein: CSVAQGVNQPQHF.